What follows are 17 T cell receptor beta chains derived from one specimen sequenced in a study of graft-versus-host responses after intestinal transplantation. Profiling relied on immunoSEQ multiplex PCR, and the TCRdb table lists in-frame clones only, not all of them. The data show tens of thousands of clones, more than 80% seen once. Their target antigens are unknown. The source was unstimulated CD8+ T cells sorted from spleen or lymph node cells, collected before intestinal transplant. Source of these receptors: a human donor who received an intestinal transplant.

The V call is TRBV28, the J call TRBJ2-3, with TRBD2 matching over 11 bases. The CDR3 is 16 residues long. Germline-derived CDR1 and CDR2 are MDHEN and SYDVKM. The V gene end was trimmed by 4 bases and the J gene end by 3 bases; junction bases not matched to a gene: 6. CDR3 in DNA: TGTGCCAGCAGTTGGTGGTTAGCGGGGGGGACAGATACGCAGTATTTT. Translating it yields CASSWWLAGGTDTQYF.

CDR3 DNA sequence: TGTGCCAGCAGCTTGGGACAGGTGGCCTACGAGCAGTACTTC. It specifies CASSLGQVAYEQYF. The chain couples TRBV5-6 to TRBJ2-7; tentatively, D is TRBD1 (6 bases). Trimming pared 0 bases from V and 2 bases from J, leaving 9 bases between. Per the germline V gene, CDR1 is SGHDT and CDR2 is YYEEEE. There are 14 residues in the CDR3.

A single count supports this clone. The gene calls are TRBV15 and TRBJ2-1; D ambiguous. V was pared by 2 bases and J by 3 bases, with 5 bases between. The CDR3 extends over 13 amino acids. CDR1 and CDR2 (germline): LNHNV, YYDKDF (reference sequence). The CDR3 nucleotides are TGTGCCACCAGCAGACAGATCTACAATGAGCAGTTCTTC. Translated: CATSRQIYNEQFF.

V usage is TRBV5-1 and J usage is TRBJ2-5, with TRBD2 matching 9 bases. The CDR3 loop spans 15 amino acids. The germline V gene encodes CDR1 SGHRS and CDR2 YFSETQ. J gave up 4 bases and V 0 bases, and 4 bases lay outside the gene matches. CDR3 DNA: TGCGCCAGCAGCTTGGGCCTAGCGGGATTAGAGACCCAGTACTTC. Amino acid sequence: CASSLGLAGLETQYF.

The V gene is TRBV28, the J gene TRBJ2-7; TRBD2 agrees at 12 bases. The germline CDR1 and CDR2 sequences are MDHEN and SYDVKM. The CDR3 covers 16 residues. V shed 5 bases, J shed 6 bases, and the junction held 11 bases outside the gene matches. CDR3 DNA: TGTGCCAGCAGTATTTTACAGTCGACTAGCGGGGGCGAGCAGTACTTC. Translated: CASSILQSTSGGEQYF.

This chain links TRBV5-5 with TRBJ2-7, with D maybe TRBD2 (6 bases). V lost 0 bases to trimming and J lost 6 bases, with 7 bases between them. The germline V gene encodes CDR1 SGHKS and CDR2 YYEKEE (reference sequence). The length of the CDR3 is 12 residues. The CDR3 coding sequence is TGTGCCAGCAGCTTGGGGAGGGGCGAGCAGTACTTC. This gives the protein CASSLGRGEQYF.

The chain employs TRBV19 and TRBJ2-1; D is possibly TRBD2 (5 bases). The CDR3 covers 16 residues. Germline V CDR1 and CDR2: LNHDA, SQIVND (reference sequence). Trimming removed 6 bases at V and 6 bases at J, with 21 bases between. The DNA of the CDR3 is TGTGCCAGTAGGCCGCTTTGGGGAGTTGGTGGCAATGAGCAGTTCTTC. Protein: CASRPLWGVGGNEQFF. The variable domain in full, completed from reference TRBV19 and TRBJ2-1, reads DGGITQSPKYLFRKEGQNVTLSCEQNLNHDAMYWYRQDPGQGLRLIYYSQIVNDFQKGDIAEGYSVSREKKESFPLTVTSAQKNPTAFYLCASRPLWGVGGNEQFFGPGTRLTVL.

V and J are TRBV30 and TRBJ1-1, with 10 nucleotides matching TRBD1. Trimming at V came to 3 bases and at J to 5 bases, leaving 6 bases not matched to a gene. Germline V gene lookup returns CDR1 GTSNPN and CDR2 SVGIG (reference sequence). CDR3 size: 14 residues. CDR3 sequence: CAWSGDRGGTEAFF. DNA for the CDR3: TGTGCCTGGAGCGGGGACAGGGGAGGGACTGAAGCTTTCTTT.

V usage is TRBV27 and J usage is TRBJ2-1, with 13 positions matching TRBD2. This CDR3 comprises 15 residues. Germline V gene lookup returns CDR1 MNHEY and CDR2 SMNVEV (reference sequence). Unmatched junction bases numbered 6, after V lost 6 bases and J lost 7 bases. The CDR3 DNA reads as TGTGCCAGCAGCCTGGGACTAGCGGGGCCGAATGAGCAGTTCTTC. This encodes CASSLGLAGPNEQFF.

The V call is TRBV5-4, the J call TRBJ2-7, with TRBD2 matching 11 bases. The CDR3 length is 15 residues. Looked up from germline, CDR1 is SGHNT and CDR2 is YYREEE (reference sequence). The trim removed 4 bases at V and 5 bases at J, leaving 8 bases unmatched. CDR3 in DNA: TGTGCCAGCAGCCCGGGACTAGCGGTATTGGACGAGCAGTACTTC. Encoded protein: CASSPGLAVLDEQYF.

CDR3 in amino acids: CASSPTPLNTEAFF. The CDR3 nucleotides are TGCGCCAGCAGCCCGACACCTCTGAACACTGAAGCTTTCTTT. The chain combines TRBV4-1 with TRBJ1-1; D remains ambiguous. Germline loops: CDR1 MGHRA, CDR2 YSYEKL. CDR3 length equals 14 residues. V shed 4 bases and J shed 0 bases, with 9 bases lying between them.

The chain carries TRBV7-6 and TRBJ2-7; no clear D. The CDR3 extends over 14 amino acids. The ends were cut back, 5 bases at V and 2 bases at J, with 13 bases in the middle. CDR1 is SGHVS, CDR2 FNYEAQ, per germline. CDR3 DNA: TGTGCCAGCAGCCCCGATACCAGCGCCTACGAGCAGTACTTC. Translated, it gives CASSPDTSAYEQYF.

This clone occurred once. V gene TRBV6-5 combines with J gene TRBJ1-1, with D perhaps TRBD1 (6 bases). Trimming took 0 bases from V and 7 from J, leaving 15 bases between them. The CDR3 runs to 15 residues. The germline V gene has CDR1 MNHEY and CDR2 SVGAGI. DNA for the CDR3: TGTGCCAGCAGTTACTCCATAGGGGGGGCCTTTGAAGCTTTCTTT. It translates to CASSYSIGGAFEAFF.

V usage is TRBV25-1 and J usage is TRBJ2-7; 7 bases agree with TRBD1. V trimming: 5 bases; J trimming: 2 bases; junction bases outside the gene matches: 6. Germline V gene sequence: CDR1 MGHDK, CDR2 SYGVNS. CDR3 size: 14 residues. This CDR3 reads CASSTRTGPYEQYF. DNA of the CDR3: TGTGCCAGCAGTACCCGGACAGGCCCCTACGAGCAGTACTTC.

V and J are TRBV27 and TRBJ2-1, with D possibly TRBD1 on 5 matching bases. V was trimmed by 3 bases and J by 11 bases, leaving 11 bases between them. CDR3 length: 12 residues. The V gene's germline CDR1 is MNHEY and CDR2 SMNVEV (reference sequence). The DNA for the CDR3 is TGTGCCAGCAGTTTGGGGTCAGGGAAGCAGTTCTTC. Amino acid sequence: CASSLGSGKQFF.

The rearrangement joins TRBV28 to TRBJ1-5, with 7 bases aligning to TRBD1. Germline V gene lookup returns CDR1 MDHEN and CDR2 SYDVKM. V shed 4 bases, J shed 3 bases, and the junction held 9 bases outside the gene matches. The CDR3 has 16 amino acids. CDR3: CASSYNRDRSNQPQHF. The CDR3 nucleotides are TGTGCCAGCAGTTATAACCGGGACAGATCCAATCAGCCCCAGCATTTT. Full variable domain (rest looked up from reference TRBV28 and TRBJ1-5): DVKVTQSSRYLVKRTGEKVFLECVQDMDHENMFWYRQDPGLGLRLIYFSYDVKMKEKGDIPEGYSVSREKKERFSLILESASTNQTSMYLCASSYNRDRSNQPQHFGDGTRLSIL.

This chain uses TRBV27 with TRBJ1-1; no clear D gene. CDR3 length: 15 amino acids. The germline CDR1 and CDR2 sequences are MNHEY and SMNVEV (reference sequence). V was pared by 2 bases and J by 1 base, with 11 bases between. This chain's CDR3 is CASSLSAGGNTEAFF. CDR3 nucleotide sequence: TGTGCCAGCAGTTTAAGTGCCGGAGGGAACACTGAAGCTTTCTTT.